These 25 T cell receptor beta chains were all obtained from the same sample, sequenced in a study of T cell changes during pregnancy in multiple sclerosis. Clones were read by immunoSEQ multiplex PCR, and TCRdb kept only the in-frame ones, dropping some. The table records some 57,000 clones, more than 80% of them present only once. The specimen comprised peripheral blood, sampled in the first trimester of pregnancy. Receptor source: a female donor in good health, enrolled as a control in a pregnancy study.

This clone was detected only a few times. The rearrangement links TRBV25-1 to TRBJ2-2; D remains ambiguous. V lost 4 bases to trimming and J lost 5 bases, with 14 bases between them. CDR3 length: 15 residues. Germline-derived CDR1 and CDR2 are MGHDK and SYGVNS. In DNA form, the CDR3 reads TGTGCCAGCAGTGTCCCTCTAGATAATACCGGGGAGCTGTTTTTT. Its protein is CASSVPLDNTGELFF.

The DNA for the CDR3 is TGTGCCAGCAGCTTAGGTAGCGGGGGCCGTACCTACGAGCAGTACTTC. It is translated as CASSLGSGGRTYEQYF. The chain employs TRBV11-2 and TRBJ2-7; 9 bases map to TRBD2. Germline CDR1 is SGHAT and CDR2 is FQNNGV. Trimming took 1 base from V and 2 from J; bases not matched to a gene: 6. This CDR3 spans 16 amino acids.

The chain links TRBV6-1 to TRBJ1-1; 10 positions match TRBD1. Germline CDR1 MNHNS, CDR2 SASEGT. This CDR3 spans 15 amino acids. The ends lost 9 bases at V and 5 bases at J; junction bases unmatched: 12. The CDR3 DNA reads as TGTGCCAGTGGGGGGACAGGGGACGTTGGAACTGAAGCTTTCTTT. It specifies CASGGTGDVGTEAFF.

This clone occurred a few times. The genes are TRBV19 and TRBJ2-7; no reliable D call. V gave up 4 bases and J gave up 0 bases, with 10 bases separating them. The CDR3 covers 14 residues. Germline assignment: CDR1 LNHDA and CDR2 SQIVND (reference sequence). CDR3 residues: CASSRLENSYEQYF. The CDR3 coding sequence is TGTGCCAGTAGTAGGCTAGAGAACTCCTACGAGCAGTACTTC.

Details on this clone: A read error may produce the germline difference seen at one junction end. This chain uses TRBV7-9 with TRBJ1-2; the match to TRBD1 covers 10 bases. Per germline, CDR1 SEHNR and CDR2 FQNEAQ (reference sequence). This CDR3 spans 11 amino acids. This CDR3 reads CASSLEGQGYF. CDR3 in DNA: TGTGCCAGCAGCTTGGAGGGACAGGGGTACTTC.

The chain recombines TRBV30 with TRBJ1-2; D is unresolved. The germline CDR1 and CDR2 sequences are GTSNPN and SVGIG (reference sequence). The CDR3 spans 12 residues. V lost 0 bases, J lost 6 bases, and 8 bases lay in between. The CDR3 protein is CAWSVHPDGYTF. CDR3 DNA: TGTGCCTGGAGTGTGCATCCGGATGGCTACACCTTC. Combining the CDR3 with reference TRBV30 and TRBJ1-2 gives the whole variable domain SQTIHQWPATLVQPVGSPLSLECTVEGTSNPNLYWYRQAAGRGLQLLFYSVGIGQISSEVPQNLSASRPQDRQFILSSKKLLLSDSGFYLCAWSVHPDGYTFGSGTRLTVV.

This sequence joins TRBV7-3 and TRBJ1-2, with D hard to call. The CDR3 has 15 amino acids. V was shortened by 6 bases and J by 4 bases, with 18 bases between the two germline ends. CDR1 is SGHTA and CDR2 is FQGTGA in the germline V gene. CDR3 coding DNA: TGTGCCAGCAGTCCTACGGCTCAAGAGGTCTATGGCTACACCTTC. Translated: CASSPTAQEVYGYTF.

This sequence joins TRBV19 and TRBJ2-5; D is perhaps TRBD1 (6 bases). Germline V CDR1 and CDR2: LNHDA, SQIVND (reference sequence). The CDR3 runs 15 residues. Trimming removed 3 bases at V and 2 bases at J, with 13 bases between. The CDR3 sequence is CASSIRAGAQETQYF. CDR3 coding DNA: TGTGCCAGTAGTATTCGGGCAGGGGCACAAGAGACCCAGTACTTC.

This clone was counted once. The chain carries TRBV14 and TRBJ2-5; TRBD2 aligns across 13 bases. The germline CDR1 and CDR2 sequences are SGHDN and FVKESK. The CDR3 length is 17 residues. V shed 4 bases, J shed 5 bases, and the junction held 10 bases outside the gene matches. This CDR3 reads CASSLRTSGGRGETQYF. The CDR3 bases are TGTGCCAGCAGCCTCAGGACTAGCGGGGGCCGTGGGGAGACCCAGTACTTC.

The chain is built from TRBV7-3 and TRBJ1-1, with TRBD1 matching 9 bases. CDR3 length: 12 amino acids. Germline assignment: CDR1 SGHTA and CDR2 FQGTGA. V shed 6 bases and J 8 bases; nucleotides not matched to a gene: 4. The CDR3 nucleotides are TGTGCCAGCAGGGGCGGGACAGGGGAAGCTTTCTTT. This sequence encodes CASRGGTGEAFF.

This chain links TRBV5-8 with TRBJ1-2; D ambiguous. The V gene's germline CDR1 is SGHTS and CDR2 YDEGEE. Deletions cut 1 base from V and 7 bases from J, with 20 bases between. This CDR3 has 16 residues. This CDR3 is CASSLSSVFYSGGYTF. The CDR3 DNA is TGTGCCAGCAGCTTGTCATCGGTTTTCTATTCGGGTGGCTACACCTTC. Full variable domain (remainder filled in from reference TRBV5-8 and TRBJ1-2): EAGVTQSPTHLIKTRGQQATLRCSPISGHTSVYWYQQALGLGLQFLLWYDEGEERNRGNFPPRFSGRQFPNYSSELNVNALELEDSALYLCASSLSSVFYSGGYTFGSGTRLTVV.

The CDR3 here is CASSYQGANTEAFF. For the CDR3, the DNA is TGTGCCAGCAGTTACCAGGGGGCGAACACTGAAGCTTTCTTT. The chain couples TRBV6-5 to TRBJ1-1, with 8 bases identical to TRBD1. The V gene end was trimmed by 2 bases and the J gene end by 1 base; junction bases not matched to a gene: 0. This CDR3 region has 14 residues. Germline V gene data show CDR1 as MNHEY and CDR2 as SVGAGI.

CDR3 residues: CASSPRQNRGNEKLFF. The CDR3 nucleotides read TGTGCCAGCTCACCACGTCAGAACAGGGGGAATGAAAAACTGTTTTTT. The V gene is TRBV18, the J gene TRBJ1-4, with 8 bases lining up with TRBD1. The CDR3 is made up of 16 amino acids. Trimming cost V 1 base and J 5 bases; bases outside gene matches: 6. Germline CDR1 reads KGHSH; CDR2 reads LQKENI.

With regard to this clone: The junction shows a germline mismatch at one end, possibly a read error. The chain combines TRBV5-6 with TRBJ2-4, with TRBD1 matching over 8 bases. CDR1 is SGHDT, CDR2 YYEEEE, per germline. This CDR3 has 13 residues. CDR3 amino acids: CASSLGQGALRDF. The CDR3 DNA follows: TGTGCCAGCAGCTTAGGGCAGGGGGCCCTGAGGGACTTC.

This clone was recorded once. The rearrangement links TRBV5-1 to TRBJ1-6; 7 bases align to TRBD1. The CDR3 contains 20 residues. J gave up 0 bases and V 4 bases, and 16 bases lay outside the gene matches. Looked up from germline, CDR1 is SGHRS and CDR2 is YFSETQ. CDR3 residues: CASSDGTAVGISSYNSPLHF. The CDR3 DNA reads as TGCGCCAGCAGCGACGGGACAGCCGTTGGGATTAGCTCCTATAATTCACCCCTCCACTTT. The full variable domain, completed using reference TRBV5-1 and TRBJ1-6, is KAGVTQTPRYLIKTRGQQVTLSCSPISGHRSVSWYQQTPGQGLQFLFEYFSETQRNKGNFPGRFSGRQFSNSRSEMNVSTLELGDSALYLCASSDGTAVGISSYNSPLHFGNGTRLTVT.

CDR3 loop: CASGRGYNEQFF. DNA of the CDR3: TGTGCCAGCGGGCGGGGGTACAATGAGCAGTTCTTC. J is TRBJ2-1 and V is TRBV11-3, with 7 bases identical to TRBD2. The V gene end was trimmed by 8 bases and the J gene end by 4 bases; junction bases not matched to a gene: 2. CDR1 and CDR2 from the germline V gene are SGHNT and YENEEA. The CDR3 runs 12 residues.

This clone was detected once. The V call is TRBV6-6, the J call TRBJ2-3; D may be TRBD2 (6 bases). CDR1 is MNHNY, CDR2 SVGAGI, per germline (reference sequence). V was pared by 7 bases and J by 7 bases, with 18 bases between. This CDR3 is 14 amino acids long. CDR3 region: CASTTGALTYTQYF. The CDR3 region has the DNA TGTGCCAGCACCACGGGAGCCTTAACATATACGCAGTATTTT.

The V gene is TRBV7-9, the J gene TRBJ2-3; the match to TRBD2 covers 9 bases. Unmatched junction bases numbered 8, after V lost 8 bases and J lost 5 bases. CDR1 is SEHNR and CDR2 is FQNEAQ in the germline V gene (reference sequence). The CDR3 spans 14 residues. CDR3 protein: CASGASGVLDTQYF. In DNA, the CDR3 is TGTGCCAGCGGGGCTAGCGGGGTCCTAGATACGCAGTATTTT.

The J gene is TRBJ1-1, the V gene TRBV19; 9 nucleotides agree with TRBD1. Looked up from germline, CDR1 is LNHDA and CDR2 is SQIVND (reference sequence). V trimming: 10 bases; J trimming: 2 bases; junction bases outside the gene matches: 5. The CDR3 spans 13 residues. The CDR3 loop reads CATATGGNTEAFF. The CDR3, as DNA: TGTGCCACCGCGACAGGGGGAAACACTGAAGCTTTCTTT.

This sequence joins TRBV7-9 and TRBJ2-3; D call uncertain. Germline CDR1 is SEHNR and CDR2 is FQNEAQ (reference sequence). The CDR3 loop spans 14 amino acids. V was clipped by 2 bases and J by 4 bases, with 10 bases between them. The CDR3: CASSLMAEADTQYF. As DNA, the CDR3 is TGTGCCAGCAGCTTAATGGCGGAAGCAGATACGCAGTATTTT.

The V and J genes are TRBV5-6 and TRBJ1-2; a possible D gene is TRBD1 (6 bases). The CDR3 loop spans 13 amino acids. Germline lookup yields CDR1 SGHDT and CDR2 YYEEEE. Trimming removed 4 bases at V and 6 bases at J, with 13 bases between. CDR3 region: CASSPDRSNGYTF. The CDR3 DNA sequence: TGTGCCAGCAGCCCGGACAGATCTAATGGCTACACCTTC.

J is TRBJ1-2 and V is TRBV2, with TRBD1 as a possible D gene (5 bases). V dropped 2 bases and J dropped 7 bases, with 11 bases sitting between them. This CDR3 has 13 amino acids. Germline V gives CDR1 SNHLY, CDR2 FYNNEI. As DNA, the CDR3 is TGTGCCAGCAGTGAAATTCAGGGCGGTGGCTACACCTTC. Translated, it gives CASSEIQGGGYTF.

This clone was recorded once. This rearrangement joins TRBV7-3 to TRBJ1-6; D might be TRBD1 (5 bases). V dropped 8 bases and J dropped 6 bases, with 11 bases sitting between them. This CDR3 has 13 residues. CDR1 is SGHTA, CDR2 FQGTGA, per germline. In DNA form, the CDR3 reads TGTGCCAGCGGCAGGGAGGCTAATTCACCCCTCCACTTT. It is translated as CASGREANSPLHF.

V gene TRBV6-5 combines with J gene TRBJ1-1, with D uncertain. CDR1 MNHEY and CDR2 SVGAGI come from the germline V gene. The CDR3 is 13 residues long. Trimming took 5 bases from V and 3 from J, leaving 10 bases between them. CDR3 in amino acids: CASSRNRDTEAFF. DNA of the CDR3: TGTGCCAGCAGTCGAAATCGGGACACTGAAGCTTTCTTT.

The gene calls are TRBV30 and TRBJ2-7, with 11 bases matching TRBD1. V lost 5 bases to trimming and J lost 6 bases; unmatched junction nucleotides: 3. The CDR3 is made up of 12 amino acids. Germline CDR1 GTSNPN, CDR2 SVGIG (reference sequence). The CDR3 protein is CAWGGTGGEQYF. DNA of the CDR3: TGTGCCTGGGGGGGGACAGGGGGCGAGCAGTACTTC.